A selection of T cell receptor beta chains follows, all from one sample in a study of T cells in Graves' hyperthyroidism and ophthalmopathy. TCRdb analysed the multiplex PCR reads with MiXCR anew, one entry per CDR3 protein. The top ten hold roughly 8.2% of the sample, which has about 540,000 distinct CDR3 sequences, roughly 50% seen once. Sequenced input: peripheral blood or thyroid tissue (not recorded which). The source of these receptors is a woman under 30 with Graves' hyperthyroidism. Each CDR3 is given with its conserved first and last residue. The D gene is left open where the match is weak. The size field is filled for only some rows; it gives once, few, many or a size class.

- TRBD1 TRBJ1-2 TRBV29-1 TGCAGCGTTGAAGATGGGCAGGGGGCCGGTGGCTACACCTTC CSVEDGQGAGGYTF
- TRBD1 TRBJ1-2 TRBV2 TGTGCCAGCAGTGAAGCGCTTGGGGGGACAGTGGGTGGCTACACCTTC CASSEALGGTVGGYTF
many - TRBJ2-5 TRBV7-9 TGTGCCAGCTCGGGGCTACAAGAGACCCAGTACTTC CASSGLQETQYF
few TRBD2 TRBJ2-6 TRBV7-2 TGTGCCAGCAGCTTAGACTGGGGGGGGACCCCTACCGTCCTGACTTTC CASSLDWGGTPTVLTF
- - TRBJ2-3 TRBV2 TGTGCCAGCAGTCGCGCTGACACGCAGTATTTT CASSRADTQYF
- TRBD1 TRBJ1-2 TRBV20-1 TGCAGTGCTAGAGTTCGGGACAGCAACTATGGCTACACCTTC CSARVRDSNYGYTF
- TRBD1 TRBJ1-5 TRBV15 TGTGCCACGAAACAGGGGGCGCAGCATTTT CATKQGAQHF
- - TRBJ2-7 TRBV4-2 TGTGCCAGCAGCCAAGATGGTGCTACCGGCTACGAGCAGTACTTC CASSQDGATGYEQYF
- TRBD1 TRBJ2-2 TRBV5-1 TGCGCCAGCAGTTATGCCGGGACAGGGACCGGGGAGCTGTTTTTT CASSYAGTGTGELFF
few - TRBJ1-1 TRBV29-1 TGCAGCGCTGTTGGGGATGCCACTGAAGCTTTCTTT CSAVGDATEAFF
- - TRBJ1-6 TRBV25-1 TGTGCCAGTCTTGCGGGGAATTCACCCCTCCACTTT CASLAGNSPLHF
- TRBD2 TRBJ2-7 TRBV20-1 TGCAGTGCTAGAGATAGGGGAGGGGATGCCTACGAGCAGTACTTC CSARDRGGDAYEQYF
- TRBD1 TRBJ1-2 TRBV2 TGTGCCAGCAAGGGACAGGGGGATTTCGGCTACACCTTC CASKGQGDFGYTF
few - TRBJ2-2 TRBV6-5 TGTGCCACCAACGTACTAGCAACCACCGGGGAGCTGTTTTTT CATNVLATTGELFF
- - TRBJ2-6 TRBV24-1 TGTGCCACCAGTGACCAAACAGGGCTTGGGGCCAACGTCCTGACTTTC CATSDQTGLGANVLTF
- TRBD1 TRBJ1-2 TRBV15 TGTGCCACCAGCAGGGAGACAGGGAGTGGCTACACCTTC CATSRETGSGYTF
many TRBD1 TRBJ2-5 TRBV19 TGTGCCAGTAGCAAGGGGGACAGGGACCAAGAGACCCAGTACTTC CASSKGDRDQETQYF
- TRBD2 TRBJ2-3 TRBV25-1 TGTGCCAGCAGTGACATTCGACTAGCGGGAGTTGGACTCGGAACAGATACGCAGTATTTT CASSDIRLAGVGLGTDTQYF
- TRBD1 TRBJ2-7 TRBV10-3 TGTGCCATCAGTGAGCGGACAGGGGAGGACGAGCAGTACTTC CAISERTGEDEQYF
- - TRBJ2-2 TRBV7-3 TGTGCCAGCAGCCCTCAAGCTCGAGGCACCGGGGAGCTGTTTTTT CASSPQARGTGELFF
- TRBD2 TRBJ2-7 TRBV25-1 TGTGCTAGAGATGGGGGACTAGCGGGAGCACCATATGATCAGTACTTC CARDGGLAGAPYDQYF
many - TRBJ1-1 TRBV5-1 TGTGCTAGCAGCTTAGCTGTGAACACTGAAGCTTTCTTT CASSLAVNTEAFF
many - TRBJ1-1 TRBV10-3 TGTGCCATCAGTGAAACGGGGTCCACTGAAGCTTTCTTT CAISETGSTEAFF
many TRBD1 TRBJ1-2 TRBV9 TGTGCCAGCAGCTTCCGGGACAGCCGACTCTATGGCTACACCTTC CASSFRDSRLYGYTF
- - TRBJ1-1 TRBV19 TGTGCCAGTAGTCCTCCGGGTACAGGGACTGCTGAAGCTTTCTTT CASSPPGTGTAEAFF
- - TRBJ1-1 TRBV29-1 TGCAGCGTTGAAAAGACCGGGGAAGCTTCCTTT CSVEKTGEASF
- TRBD1 TRBJ1-6 TRBV2 TGTGCCACCAGTGACAGGGCCAATTCACCCCTCCACTTT CATSDRANSPLHF
few TRBD1 TRBJ2-7 TRBV12-3/TRBV12-4 TGTGCCAGCACTACGGGACAGGGGTACGAGCAGTACTTC CASTTGQGYEQYF
few TRBD2 TRBJ2-5 TRBV20-1 TGCAGTGCCCAACCCCTAGCGGGCCTTCAAGAGACCCAGTACTTC CSAQPLAGLQETQYF
- - TRBJ1-1 TRBV20-1 TGCAGTGCTAGGGGGATCACTGAAGCTTTCTTT CSARGITEAFF
many TRBD1 TRBJ1-6 TRBV2 TGTGCCAGCAGCCCCGGACAGGCTAGCTCCTATAATTCACCCCTCCACTTT CASSPGQASSYNSPLHF
few - TRBJ1-2 TRBV11-3 TGTGCCAGCAGCGGCGCAGGCCTCTACACCTTC CASSGAGLYTF
many - TRBJ1-2 TRBV2 TGTGCCAGCAGTGAGCCCATGGGGGGCTACACCTTC CASSEPMGGYTF
- TRBD1 TRBJ1-2 TRBV10-3 TGTGCCATCAGGGGACAGGGCGGGTATGGCTACACCTTC CAIRGQGGYGYTF
- TRBD2 TRBJ2-7 TRBV10-3 TGTGCCATCAAGAGTCGGAGCGGGAGAGGTGACGAGCAGTACTTC CAIKSRSGRGDEQYF
many - TRBJ1-3 TRBV24-1 TGTGCCACCAGTGACACAGGGCCCTCTGGAAACACCATATATTTT CATSDTGPSGNTIYF
- TRBD1 TRBJ1-2 TRBV15 TGTGCCACCAGCAGGGGGACAGATACTAACTATGGCTACACCTTC CATSRGTDTNYGYTF
many TRBD1 TRBJ1-1 TRBV15 TGTGCCACCAGCAGCAAGAACAGGGGCTTTGGTGAAGCTTTCTTT CATSSKNRGFGEAFF
few - TRBJ1-1 TRBV6-5 TGTGCCAGCAGTACTAAGACAGGACCATACACTGAAGCTTTCTTT CASSTKTGPYTEAFF
- - TRBJ2-5 TRBV7-8 TGTGCCAGCAGCTTAGGAAGTATGGAGACCCAGTACTTC CASSLGSMETQYF
- TRBD1 TRBJ2-2 TRBV7-9 TGTGCCAGCAGCTTGGGGACAGGGCCATCGGGCGGGGAGCTGTTTTTT CASSLGTGPSGGELFF
many TRBD1 TRBJ1-4 TRBV7-9 TGTGCCAGCAGCCGACAGGGGATAGGAGAAAAACTGTTTTTT CASSRQGIGEKLFF
- TRBD1 TRBJ1-1 TRBV29-1 TGCAGCGTTGAAGATAGGGGGAGGCATGGAACGGGACAGGGGGGAACGAACACTGAAGCTTTCTTT CSVEDRGRHGTGQGGTNTEAFF
many - TRBJ1-4 TRBV12-3/TRBV12-4 TGTGCCAGCAGGGGCGTGAATGAAAAACTGTTTTTT CASRGVNEKLFF
- - TRBJ1-2 TRBV6-5 TGTGCCAGCAGTCGCCCCGGGACTGTAGGCGGCTACACCTTC CASSRPGTVGGYTF
- - TRBJ1-1 TRBV5-4 TGTGCCAGCGGAGACACTATGAACACTGAAGCTTTCTTT CASGDTMNTEAFF
many TRBD2 TRBJ2-7 TRBV10-3 TGTGCCACCACGGGGGAGGGCCCGTACGAGCAGTACTTC CATTGEGPYEQYF